The text below deals with one T cell receptor (beta chain). Its specificity is unknown. TCRdb reprocessed the RT-PCR reads via MiXCR and lists one record per CDR3 protein. The sample has 530,000 or so distinct CDR3 sequences; around 25% are singletons. The CDR3 has 13 amino acids. Germline loops: CDR1 SGHAT, CDR2 FQNNGV. With 0 bases removed from V and 5 bases from J, the gap between germline ends came to 7 bases. The data originate from a study of response to subunit inactivated influenza vaccine. Study-level results: The authors proposed limited new T cell recruitment per seasonal influenza vaccination.

This TCR came from a man in his fifties or sixties who received an inactivated influenza vaccine. This chain joins TRBV11-2 and TRBJ1-1; D ambiguous. The material sequenced was CD4+ T cells sorted from PBMCs, taken 5 to 6 days after vaccination. The CDR3 is CASSLDLRTEAFF. CDR3 in DNA: TGTGCCAGCAGCTTAGATCTCAGGACTGAAGCTTTCTTT. Complete variable domain (other parts from reference TRBV11-2 and TRBJ1-1): EAGVAQSPRYKIIEKRQSVAFWCNPISGHATLYWYQQILGQGPKLLIQFQNNGVVDDSQLPKDRFSAERLKGVDSTLKIQPAKLEDSAVYLCASSLDLRTEAFFGQGTRLTVV.